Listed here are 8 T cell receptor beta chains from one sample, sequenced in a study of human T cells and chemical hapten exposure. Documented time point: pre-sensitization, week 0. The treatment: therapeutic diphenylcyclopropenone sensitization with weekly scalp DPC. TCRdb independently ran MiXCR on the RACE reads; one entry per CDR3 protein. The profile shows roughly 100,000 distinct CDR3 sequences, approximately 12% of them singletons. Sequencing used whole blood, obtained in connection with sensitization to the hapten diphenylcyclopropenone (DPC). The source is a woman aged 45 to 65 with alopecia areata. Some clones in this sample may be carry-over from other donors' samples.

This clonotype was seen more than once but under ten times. The CDR3 reads CASRSEWGTIYGYTF. For the CDR3, the DNA is TGTGCCAGCAGAAGTGAATGGGGAACCATCTATGGCTACACCTTC. The V and J genes are TRBV6-5 and TRBJ1-2; D gene uncertain. The CDR3 runs 15 residues. The V and J ends lost 6 bases and 4 bases respectively, with 18 bases between them. Looked up from germline, CDR1 is MNHEY and CDR2 is SVGAGI.

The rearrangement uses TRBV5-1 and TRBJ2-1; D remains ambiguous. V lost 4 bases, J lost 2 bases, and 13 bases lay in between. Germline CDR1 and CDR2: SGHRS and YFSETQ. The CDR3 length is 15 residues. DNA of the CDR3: TGCGCCAGCAGCGTAGGACCAGATACCTACAATGAGCAGTTCTTC. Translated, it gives CASSVGPDTYNEQFF.

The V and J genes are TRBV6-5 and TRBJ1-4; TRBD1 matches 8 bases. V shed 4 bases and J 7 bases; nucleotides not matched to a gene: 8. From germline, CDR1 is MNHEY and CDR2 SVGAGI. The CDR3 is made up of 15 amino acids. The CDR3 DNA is TGTGCCAGCAGTTTCAACGGACAGGGTGGTGAAAAACTGTTTTTT. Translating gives CASSFNGQGGEKLFF.

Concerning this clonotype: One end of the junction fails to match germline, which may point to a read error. This chain's CDR3 is CAGSLRTLSPLHF. The CDR3 DNA reads TGTGCCGGCAGCTTACGAACTCTTTCACCCCTCCACTTT. The J gene is TRBJ1-6, the V gene TRBV11-1; D is uncertain. There are 13 residues in the CDR3. Germline values: CDR1 SGHAT, CDR2 FQDESV (reference sequence).

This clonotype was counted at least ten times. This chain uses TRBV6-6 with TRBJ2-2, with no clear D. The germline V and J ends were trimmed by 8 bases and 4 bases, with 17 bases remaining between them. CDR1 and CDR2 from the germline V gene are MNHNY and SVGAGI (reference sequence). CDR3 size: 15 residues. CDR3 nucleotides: TGTGCCAGCTCCTTCAGCGAGGCTCTCACCGGGGAGCTGTTTTTT. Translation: CASSFSEALTGELFF.

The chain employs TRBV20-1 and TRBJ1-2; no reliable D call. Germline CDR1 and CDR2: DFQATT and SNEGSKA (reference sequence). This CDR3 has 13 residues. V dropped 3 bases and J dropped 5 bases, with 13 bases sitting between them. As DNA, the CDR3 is TGCAGTGCTAGCTCACCAGCGTTGTATGGCTACACCTTC. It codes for CSASSPALYGYTF.

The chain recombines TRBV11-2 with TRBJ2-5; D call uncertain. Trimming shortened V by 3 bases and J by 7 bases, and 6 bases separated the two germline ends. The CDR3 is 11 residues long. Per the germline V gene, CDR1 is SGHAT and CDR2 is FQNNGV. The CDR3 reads CASSLSGTQYF. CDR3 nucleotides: TGTGCCAGCAGCTTGTCGGGGACCCAGTACTTC.

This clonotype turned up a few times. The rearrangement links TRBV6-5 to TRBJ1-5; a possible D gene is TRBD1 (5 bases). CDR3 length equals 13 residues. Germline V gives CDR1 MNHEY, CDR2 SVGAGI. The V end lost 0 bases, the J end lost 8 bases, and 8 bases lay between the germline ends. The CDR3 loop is CASSYSGTEPQHF. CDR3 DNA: TGTGCCAGCAGTTACTCAGGGACCGAGCCCCAGCATTTT.